This is a list of T cell receptor beta chains from one sample in a study of cytomegalovirus exposure and HLA in healthy donors. Method: immunoSEQ multiplex PCR; TCRdb's copy keeps in-frame clones and lacks some. The sample yields about 150,000 clones, less than 90% seen once. Material: PBMCs. Receptors originate from a boy younger than 10 in good health and CMV-seronegative. CDR3s include the opening cysteine and the closing phenylalanine or tryptophan. The D gene is left open where the match is weak. Clone size is given for some rows only: seen once, a few or many times, or a class if the clone is expanded.

v_call: TRBV14; d_call: NA; j_call: TRBJ1-2; clone_size: NA; cdr3_aa: CASSQDFLRNLWGYTF; cdr3_nt: TGTGCCAGCAGCCAAGATTTTTTGCGGAACCTTTGGGGCTACACCTTC
v_call: TRBV10-3; d_call: NA; j_call: TRBJ2-3; clone_size: few; cdr3_aa: CAISEGGNTDTQYF; cdr3_nt: TGTGCCATCAGTGAGGGCGGGAACACAGATACGCAGTATTTT
v_call: TRBV27; d_call: TRBD2; j_call: TRBJ2-5; clone_size: NA; cdr3_aa: CASSLWSSGARGETQYF; cdr3_nt: TGTGCCAGCAGTTTATGGTCTAGCGGGGCCCGAGGAGAGACCCAGTACTTC
v_call: TRBV7-9; d_call: NA; j_call: TRBJ2-2; clone_size: NA; cdr3_aa: CASSPQGELFF; cdr3_nt: TGTGCCAGCAGCCCCCAAGGGGAGCTGTTTTTT
v_call: TRBV25-1; d_call: NA; j_call: TRBJ2-1; clone_size: once; cdr3_aa: CASSEYSAELYNEQFF; cdr3_nt: TGTGCCAGCAGTGAATACAGTGCGGAGCTCTACAATGAGCAGTTCTTC
v_call: TRBV9; d_call: TRBD2; j_call: TRBJ2-2; clone_size: many; cdr3_aa: CASSPSGGNTGELFF; cdr3_nt: TGTGCCAGCAGCCCCTCGGGGGGGAACACCGGGGAGCTGTTTTTT
v_call: TRBV9; d_call: TRBD2; j_call: TRBJ2-1; clone_size: NA; cdr3_aa: CASSEGLAGGPLLF; cdr3_nt: TGTGCCAGCAGCGAGGGACTAGCGGGGGGCCCCCTCCTCTTC
v_call: TRBV4-2; d_call: NA; j_call: TRBJ2-4; clone_size: NA; cdr3_aa: CASSQERDLAKNIQYF; cdr3_nt: TGTGCCAGCAGCCAAGAGCGGGACTTAGCCAAAAACATTCAGTACTTC
v_call: TRBV7-2; d_call: TRBD1; j_call: TRBJ2-7; clone_size: NA; cdr3_aa: CASSFDRGRSYEQYF; cdr3_nt: TGTGCCAGCAGCTTCGACAGGGGCCGTTCCTACGAGCAGTACTTC
v_call: TRBV25-1; d_call: NA; j_call: TRBJ2-3; clone_size: NA; cdr3_aa: CASSVGEGTDTQYF; cdr3_nt: TGTGCCAGCAGTGTCGGGGAAGGCACAGATACGCAGTATTTT
v_call: TRBV5-1; d_call: TRBD1; j_call: TRBJ1-4; clone_size: NA; cdr3_aa: CASSWGQANEKLFF; cdr3_nt: TGCGCCAGCAGCTGGGGACAGGCTAATGAAAAACTGTTTTTT
v_call: TRBV7-9; d_call: NA; j_call: TRBJ2-3; clone_size: NA; cdr3_aa: CASSRKRARTDTQYF; cdr3_nt: TGTGCCAGCAGCCGCAAGCGGGCACGCACAGATACGCAGTATTTT
v_call: TRBV19; d_call: NA; j_call: TRBJ1-2; clone_size: NA; cdr3_aa: CASRKQGDEDYGYTF; cdr3_nt: TGTGCCAGTAGGAAACAGGGCGACGAGGACTATGGCTACACCTTC
v_call: TRBV6-4; d_call: NA; j_call: TRBJ2-1; clone_size: few; cdr3_aa: CASSVTTDNEQFF; cdr3_nt: TGTGCCAGCAGTGTGACAACCGACAATGAGCAGTTCTTC
v_call: TRBV5-4; d_call: NA; j_call: TRBJ1-1; clone_size: NA; cdr3_aa: CASSSRAAGMNTEAFF; cdr3_nt: TGTGCCAGCAGCTCAAGAGCTGCGGGAATGAACACTGAAGCTTTCTTT
v_call: TRBV9; d_call: TRBD2; j_call: TRBJ2-2; clone_size: NA; cdr3_aa: CASSAWGRGDTGELFF; cdr3_nt: TGTGCCAGCAGCGCTTGGGGTCGGGGGGATACCGGGGAGCTGTTTTTT
v_call: TRBV5-1; d_call: NA; j_call: TRBJ2-2; clone_size: NA; cdr3_aa: CASSPDRFANTGELFF; cdr3_nt: TGCGCCAGCAGCCCAGACAGGTTCGCGAACACCGGGGAGCTGTTTTTT
v_call: TRBV6-4; d_call: NA; j_call: TRBJ2-3; clone_size: NA; cdr3_aa: CASSGQFGRGTDTQYF; cdr3_nt: TGTGCCAGCTCCGGACAGTTCGGGCGGGGGACAGATACGCAGTATTTT
v_call: TRBV28; d_call: TRBD1; j_call: TRBJ1-3; clone_size: NA; cdr3_aa: CASLKSETGAGNTIYF; cdr3_nt: TGTGCCAGCCTAAAGTCGGAGACAGGGGCTGGAAACACCATATATTTT
v_call: TRBV6-1; d_call: NA; j_call: TRBJ1-1; clone_size: NA; cdr3_aa: CASSEAGGAFF; cdr3_nt: TGTGCCAGCAGTGAAGCCGGGGGAGCTTTCTTT
v_call: TRBV10-3; d_call: NA; j_call: TRBJ1-5; clone_size: once; cdr3_aa: CAISVSGAQPQHF; cdr3_nt: TGTGCCATCAGTGTCTCAGGCGCGCAGCCCCAGCATTTT
v_call: TRBV7-2; d_call: NA; j_call: TRBJ1-2; clone_size: NA; cdr3_aa: CASSLGPGEMGGYTF; cdr3_nt: TGTGCCAGCAGCTTAGGCCCAGGGGAAATGGGTGGCTACACCTTC
v_call: TRBV5-8; d_call: NA; j_call: TRBJ1-1; clone_size: NA; cdr3_aa: CASRREVGLNTEAFF; cdr3_nt: TGTGCCAGCAGAAGGGAGGTGGGCCTGAACACTGAAGCTTTCTTT
v_call: TRBV5-6; d_call: TRBD2; j_call: TRBJ2-1; clone_size: NA; cdr3_aa: CASSFYGLAGVLGEQFF; cdr3_nt: TGTGCCAGCAGCTTTTATGGGCTAGCGGGAGTATTAGGTGAGCAGTTCTTC
v_call: TRBV11-3; d_call: NA; j_call: TRBJ2-3; clone_size: NA; cdr3_aa: CASSPGSGQFTDTQYF; cdr3_nt: TGTGCCAGCAGCCCGGGCTCCGGACAGTTCACAGATACGCAGTATTTT
v_call: TRBV10-1; d_call: NA; j_call: TRBJ1-5; clone_size: once; cdr3_aa: CASRGTLLPSNQPQHF; cdr3_nt: TGCGCCAGCAGGGGGACTCTGCTCCCTAGCAATCAGCCCCAGCATTTT
v_call: TRBV5-4; d_call: TRBD2; j_call: TRBJ2-1; clone_size: NA; cdr3_aa: CASSPGGSYNEQFF; cdr3_nt: TGTGCCAGCAGCCCGGGGGGCTCCTACAATGAGCAGTTCTTC